The 18 T cell receptor beta chains presented below share a single source sample, sequenced in a study of post-analysis software for immune sequencing data. General study findings and limits: Patients carried a few TRBV segments more frequently than controls did, and TRBV5-6, TRBV5-1 and TRBV20-1 were among them.

These receptors' targets are unknown. Unique molecular identifiers were built into the TCR beta cDNA libraries. TCRdb independently ran MiXCR on the PCR reads; one entry per CDR3 protein. The sample shows about 430,000 distinct CDR3 sequences, over 30% of them seen only once. Sequences were obtained from blood. These receptors were obtained from a girl aged 2 to 9 with multiple sclerosis.

This clonotype was recorded a few times. This chain joins TRBV5-1 and TRBJ2-3, with D hard to call. The germline gives CDR1 SGHRS, CDR2 YFSETQ. CDR3 size: 13 residues. V lost 0 bases and J lost 5, with 7 bases in between. CDR3 nucleotide sequence: TGCGCCAGCAGCTTGGCCGAGGTAGATACGCAGTATTTT. Its protein is CASSLAEVDTQYF.

The chain uses TRBV9 and TRBJ2-1, with 7 bases matching TRBD1. Germline-derived CDR1 and CDR2 are SGDLS and YYNGEE. The ends lost 0 bases at V and 4 bases at J; junction bases unmatched: 4. This CDR3 region has 15 residues. CDR3 nucleotides: TGTGCCAGCAGCGTAGTAGGACAGGAATACAATGAGCAGTTCTTC. Its protein is CASSVVGQEYNEQFF.

The table lists this clonotype with a few counts. The chain recombines TRBV20-1 with TRBJ1-4; no clear D gene. This CDR3 comprises 13 residues. In germline, CDR1 is DFQATT, CDR2 SNEGSKA (reference sequence). With 5 bases removed from V and 4 bases from J, the gap between germline ends came to 11 bases. The CDR3 coding sequence is TGCAGTGCTGGAGTGTTCGTTAATGAAAAACTGTTTTTT. It yields the protein CSAGVFVNEKLFF.

The chain has TRBV3-1 and TRBJ1-4; 8 bases align to TRBD1. There are 14 residues in the CDR3. The J segment lost 5 bases and the V segment lost 4 bases, leaving 3 bases of the junction unmatched. CDR1 is LGHDT and CDR2 is YNNKEL in the germline V gene (reference sequence). The CDR3 is CASSRAGGNEKLFF. The DNA of the CDR3 is TGTGCCAGCAGCCGGGCAGGGGGCAATGAAAAACTGTTTTTT.

V usage is TRBV2 and J usage is TRBJ2-7; 11 bases agree with TRBD2. V lost 5 bases to trimming and J lost 3 bases; unmatched junction nucleotides: 6. Germline loops: CDR1 SNHLY, CDR2 FYNNEI. The CDR3 totals 15 residues. The CDR3 reads CASSNSLAGGYEQYF. The CDR3 DNA reads as TGTGCCAGCAGTAATTCCCTAGCGGGAGGCTACGAGCAGTACTTC.

This chain connects TRBV5-1 to TRBJ2-3, with a possible D match to TRBD2 (7 bases). Germline V gene lookup returns CDR1 SGHRS and CDR2 YFSETQ. V lost 4 bases, J lost 8 bases, and 14 bases lay in between. CDR3 length equals 13 residues. This chain's CDR3 is CASSLEGGSTQYF. The CDR3 DNA is TGCGCCAGCAGCCTTGAGGGGGGGTCTACGCAGTATTTT.

This clonotype was found once. The V gene is TRBV7-2, the J gene TRBJ2-3, with D perhaps TRBD1 (6 bases). The germline V gene encodes CDR1 SGHTA and CDR2 FQGNSA. The CDR3 totals 14 residues. Deletions cut 6 bases from V and 6 bases from J, with 16 bases between. This CDR3 reads CASRPNRVRDTQYF. The CDR3 DNA reads as TGTGCCAGCAGACCAAACAGGGTCCGGGATACGCAGTATTTT.

This clonotype was counted a few times. V and J are TRBV9 and TRBJ2-1; 7 positions agree with TRBD2. V lost 4 bases to trimming and J lost 9 bases; unmatched junction nucleotides: 10. The germline V gene has CDR1 SGDLS and CDR2 YYNGEE. The CDR3 runs 14 residues. The CDR3 region has the DNA TGTGCCAGCAGCTCTAGGGACTACGGTGCTGAGCAGTTCTTC. Its translation is CASSSRDYGAEQFF.

This clonotype was observed a handful of times. V and J are TRBV4-1 and TRBJ2-7; D is unresolved. This CDR3 contains 16 residues. V was cut by 2 bases and J by 0 bases, with 14 bases left in between. Germline V gives CDR1 MGHRA, CDR2 YSYEKL. The CDR3 here is CASSQRFGRSSYEQYF. The CDR3 DNA follows: TGCGCCAGCAGCCAAAGATTCGGTAGGAGCTCCTACGAGCAGTACTTC.

This clonotype was recorded once. The chain links TRBV2 to TRBJ2-1; 11 bases are shared with TRBD2. The CDR3 runs 17 residues. The V segment lost 1 base and the J segment 5 bases; nucleotides outside the gene matches: 7. CDR1 is SNHLY, CDR2 FYNNEI, per germline. The DNA for the CDR3 is TGTGCCAGCAGTGAAGGTTTCGGGACTAGCGGCGACAATGAGCAGTTCTTC. The encoded protein is CASSEGFGTSGDNEQFF.

This clonotype has more than one count but fewer than ten. This chain links TRBV5-1 with TRBJ1-2, with 8 bases identical to TRBD1. The CDR3 extends over 15 amino acids. The germline CDR1 and CDR2 sequences are SGHRS and YFSETQ. J lost 4 bases, V lost 0 bases, and 5 bases had no gene match. For the CDR3, the DNA is TGCGCCAGCAGCTTGGCCCAGGGGGCACTCTATGGCTACACCTTC. Residues: CASSLAQGALYGYTF.

This clonotype was detected a few times. The chain couples TRBV10-3 to TRBJ1-2; D not certain. CDR3 length: 14 amino acids. In germline, CDR1 is ENHRY, CDR2 SYGVKD. V was shortened by 5 bases and J by 5 bases, with 15 bases between the two germline ends. CDR3 nucleotides: TGTGCCATCAGTAGCTCAGGTAGCCGGTATGGCTACACCTTC. It translates to CAISSSGSRYGYTF.

The chain uses TRBV20-1 and TRBJ2-4; the D is unclear. Germline lookup yields CDR1 DFQATT and CDR2 SNEGSKA (reference sequence). Between the trimmed V and J ends, which lost 6 bases and 0 bases, there was a span of 15 bases. The CDR3 runs 15 residues. The DNA for the CDR3 is TGCAGTGCCAAGAGTTCCGACGAAGCCAAAAACATTCAGTACTTC. Translating it yields CSAKSSDEAKNIQYF.

The gene calls are TRBV6-5 and TRBJ2-3, with 14 bases aligning to TRBD2. CDR3 length equals 20 residues. Trimming took 2 bases from V and 7 from J; bases not matched to a gene: 17. CDR1 MNHEY and CDR2 SVGAGI come from the germline V gene. CDR3 nucleotides: TGTGCCAGCAGTTACCAACCGGGACTAGCGGGAGCCCGACCCACGAATACGCAGTATTTT. It specifies CASSYQPGLAGARPTNTQYF.

The J gene is TRBJ2-4, the V gene TRBV7-9; the match to TRBD1 covers 7 bases. The CDR3 is made up of 15 amino acids. Germline values: CDR1 SEHNR, CDR2 FQNEAQ (reference sequence). The trim removed 5 bases at V and 1 base at J, leaving 5 bases unmatched. CDR3 region: CASSHQGVAKNIQYF. The CDR3 coding sequence is TGTGCCAGCAGCCATCAGGGGGTGGCCAAAAACATTCAGTACTTC.

The V and J genes are TRBV7-9 and TRBJ2-1; 12 bases map to TRBD2. This CDR3 contains 16 residues. From germline, CDR1 is SEHNR and CDR2 FQNEAQ (reference sequence). V lost 5 bases to trimming and J lost 8 bases; unmatched junction nucleotides: 10. The CDR3 loop reads CASSTPRLAGADEQFF. As DNA, the CDR3 is TGTGCCAGCAGCACACCAAGACTAGCGGGAGCTGATGAGCAGTTCTTC.

V gene TRBV7-2 combines with J gene TRBJ1-4; D gene ambiguous. Germline CDR1 and CDR2: SGHTA and FQGNSA. This CDR3 region has 16 residues. Between the trimmed V and J ends, which lost 4 bases and 3 bases, there was a span of 15 bases. CDR3 sequence (DNA): TGTGCCAGCAGCTCTACTGGTCGGGTACCTAATGAAAAACTGTTTTTT. Amino acids: CASSSTGRVPNEKLFF.

This clonotype was seen only a few times. CDR3 in amino acids: CASSYSGTGSYNEQFF. The CDR3 DNA is TGTGCCAGCAGTTACTCCGGGACAGGCTCCTACAATGAGCAGTTCTTC. The chain has TRBV6-5 and TRBJ2-1, with 8 positions matching TRBD1. CDR3 length: 16 amino acids. The V segment lost 0 bases and the J segment 0 bases; nucleotides outside the gene matches: 1. Per germline, CDR1 MNHEY and CDR2 SVGAGI.